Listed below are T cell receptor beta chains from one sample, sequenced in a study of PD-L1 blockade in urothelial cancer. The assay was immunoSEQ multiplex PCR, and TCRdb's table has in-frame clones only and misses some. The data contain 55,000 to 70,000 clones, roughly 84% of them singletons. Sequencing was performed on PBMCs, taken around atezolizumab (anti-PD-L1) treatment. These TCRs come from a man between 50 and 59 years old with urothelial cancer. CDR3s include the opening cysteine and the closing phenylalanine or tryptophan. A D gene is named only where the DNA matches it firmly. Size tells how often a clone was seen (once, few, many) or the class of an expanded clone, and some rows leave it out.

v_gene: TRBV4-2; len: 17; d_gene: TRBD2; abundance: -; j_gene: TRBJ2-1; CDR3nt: TGTGCCAGCAGCCAATCCCTGGGGACTAGGACCTACAATGAGCAGTTCTTC; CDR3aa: CASSQSLGTRTYNEQFF
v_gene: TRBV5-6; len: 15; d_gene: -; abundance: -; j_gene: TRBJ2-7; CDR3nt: TGTGCCAGCAGCTTGGACCCCCAACCCTACTACGAGCAGTACTTC; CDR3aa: CASSLDPQPYYEQYF
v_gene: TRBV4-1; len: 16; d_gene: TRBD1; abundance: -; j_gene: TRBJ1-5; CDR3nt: TGCGCCAGCAGCTACGGGACAGGGAAGAACAATCAGCCCCAGCATTTT; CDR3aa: CASSYGTGKNNQPQHF
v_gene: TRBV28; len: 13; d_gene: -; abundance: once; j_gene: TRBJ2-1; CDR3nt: TGTGCCACCAAAGGGGGAGCTCCCAATGAGCAGTTCTTC; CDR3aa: CATKGGAPNEQFF
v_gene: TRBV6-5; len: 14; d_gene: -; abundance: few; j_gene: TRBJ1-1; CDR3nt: TGTGCCAGCAGTCCCTTGAACAGGCCACAACAAGCTTTCTTT; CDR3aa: CASSPLNRPQQAFF
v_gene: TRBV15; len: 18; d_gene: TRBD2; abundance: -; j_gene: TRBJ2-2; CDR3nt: TGTGCCACCAGCAGGAACCTAGCGGGAGGTCTAGGGGCCGGGGAGCTGTTTTTT; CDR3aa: CATSRNLAGGLGAGELFF
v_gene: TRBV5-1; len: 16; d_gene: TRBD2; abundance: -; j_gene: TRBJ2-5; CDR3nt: TGCGCCAGCAGCGGAGGACTAGCGGGAGGTGTGGAGACCCAGTACTTC; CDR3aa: CASSGGLAGGVETQYF
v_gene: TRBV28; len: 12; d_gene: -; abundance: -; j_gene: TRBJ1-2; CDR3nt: TGTGCCAGCAGTTTTCAGAACTATGGCTACACCTTC; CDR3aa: CASSFQNYGYTF
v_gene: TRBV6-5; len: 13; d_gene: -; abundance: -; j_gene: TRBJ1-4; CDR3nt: TGTGCCAGCAGCCTTGGCCGTAATGAAAAACTGTTTTTT; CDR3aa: CASSLGRNEKLFF
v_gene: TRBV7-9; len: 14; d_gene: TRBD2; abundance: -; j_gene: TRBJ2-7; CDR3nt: TGTGCCAGCAGCGCAGATAGCGGGAGTTACGAGCAGTACTTC; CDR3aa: CASSADSGSYEQYF
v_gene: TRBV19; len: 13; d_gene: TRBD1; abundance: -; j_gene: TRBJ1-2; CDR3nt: TGTGCCAGTAGCCCGACAGGGACCCGTGGCTACACCTTC; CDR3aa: CASSPTGTRGYTF
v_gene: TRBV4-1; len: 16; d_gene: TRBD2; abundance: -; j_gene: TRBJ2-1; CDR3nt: TGCGCCAGCAGCCAAGATTGGACTAGCGGATACAATGAGCAGTTCTTC; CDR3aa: CASSQDWTSGYNEQFF
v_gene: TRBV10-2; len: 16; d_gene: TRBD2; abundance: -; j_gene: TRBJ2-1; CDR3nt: TGCGCCAGCAGTGAGGAGGTAGCGGGTTACTACAATGAGCAGTTCTTC; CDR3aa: CASSEEVAGYYNEQFF
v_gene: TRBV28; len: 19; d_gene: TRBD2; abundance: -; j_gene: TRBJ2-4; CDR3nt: TGTGCCAGCAGTTTACGGCTAGCGGGAGGAGGGGTAGCCAAAAACATTCAGTACTTC; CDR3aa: CASSLRLAGGGVAKNIQYF
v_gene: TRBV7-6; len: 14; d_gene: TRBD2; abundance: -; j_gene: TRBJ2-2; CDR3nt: TGTGCCAGTCACCTAGCGGTCAACACCGGGGAGCTGTTTTTT; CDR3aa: CASHLAVNTGELFF
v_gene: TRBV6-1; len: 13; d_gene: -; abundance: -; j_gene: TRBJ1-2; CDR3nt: TGTGCCCTCCGGGATCTTGCGAACTATGGCTACACCTTC; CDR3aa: CALRDLANYGYTF
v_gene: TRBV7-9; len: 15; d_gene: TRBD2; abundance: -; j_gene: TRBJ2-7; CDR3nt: TGTGCCAGCAGCCGCAGTTTAGGGACTAGCGACGAGCAGTACTTC; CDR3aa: CASSRSLGTSDEQYF
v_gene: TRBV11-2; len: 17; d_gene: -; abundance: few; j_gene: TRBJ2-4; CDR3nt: TGTGCCAGCAGCTTAGAACGGGCAGGGATAACCAAAAACATTCAGTACTTC; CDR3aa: CASSLERAGITKNIQYF
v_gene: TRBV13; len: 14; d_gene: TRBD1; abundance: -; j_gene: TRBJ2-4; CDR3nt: TGTGCCAGCAGCCCCGACAGGGGGGGAGACATTCAGTACTTC; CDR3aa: CASSPDRGGDIQYF
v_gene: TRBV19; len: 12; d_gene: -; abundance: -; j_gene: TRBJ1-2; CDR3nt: TGTGCCAGTAGGCCGGGGGTAGGCGGCTACACCTTC; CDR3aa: CASRPGVGGYTF
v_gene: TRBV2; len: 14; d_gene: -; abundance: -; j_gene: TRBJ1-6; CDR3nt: TGTGCCAGCAGGGAACAGGGTCCCAATTCACCCCTCCACTTT; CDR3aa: CASREQGPNSPLHF
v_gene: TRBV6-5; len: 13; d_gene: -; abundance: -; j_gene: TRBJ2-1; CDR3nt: TGTGCCAGCAGGGCCGCAGGCTACAATGAGCAGTTCTTC; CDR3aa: CASRAAGYNEQFF
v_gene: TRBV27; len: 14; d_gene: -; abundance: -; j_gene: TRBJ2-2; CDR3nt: TGTGCCAGCAGTTCCAGGGTAGGCACCGGGGAGCTGTTTTTT; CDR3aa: CASSSRVGTGELFF
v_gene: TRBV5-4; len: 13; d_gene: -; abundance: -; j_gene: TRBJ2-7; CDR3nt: TGTGCCAGCAGCTTTCAGAACTCCTACGAGCAGTACTTC; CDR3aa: CASSFQNSYEQYF
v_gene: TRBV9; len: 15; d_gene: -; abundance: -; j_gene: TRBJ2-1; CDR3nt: TGTGCCAGCAGCGGCCCGGGACTTACCCTTAGGGAGCAGTTCTTC; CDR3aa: CASSGPGLTLREQFF
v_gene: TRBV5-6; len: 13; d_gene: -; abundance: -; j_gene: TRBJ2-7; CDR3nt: TGTGCCAGCAGCCTCGGGACACAGTACGAGCAGTACTTC; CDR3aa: CASSLGTQYEQYF
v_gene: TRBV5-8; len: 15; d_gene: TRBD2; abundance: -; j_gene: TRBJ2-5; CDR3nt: TGTGCCAGCAGCTCGGGACTAGCGGGACAAGAGACCCAGTACTTC; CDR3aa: CASSSGLAGQETQYF
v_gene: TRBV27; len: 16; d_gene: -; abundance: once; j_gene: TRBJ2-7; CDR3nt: TGTGCCAGCAGGCCGCAAAGGGGACATACCGAATTGGAGCAGTACTTC; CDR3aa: CASRPQRGHTELEQYF
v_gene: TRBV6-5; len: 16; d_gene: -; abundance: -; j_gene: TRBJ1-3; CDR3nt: TGTGCCAGCAGTTACTATTCAGGGTTCTCTGGAAACACCATATATTTT; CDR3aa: CASSYYSGFSGNTIYF
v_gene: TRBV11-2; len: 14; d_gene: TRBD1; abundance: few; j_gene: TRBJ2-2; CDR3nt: TGTGCCAGCAGCCACGGGCAGGGGGCCGGGGAGCTGTTTTTT; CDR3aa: CASSHGQGAGELFF
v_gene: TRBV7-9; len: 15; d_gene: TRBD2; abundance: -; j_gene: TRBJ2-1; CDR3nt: TGTGCCAGCAGCCCGCGACTAGCAGCTAACAATGAGCAGTTCTTC; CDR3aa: CASSPRLAANNEQFF
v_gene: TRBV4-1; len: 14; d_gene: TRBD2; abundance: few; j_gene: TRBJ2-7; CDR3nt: TGCGCCAGCAGCCGGACTAGCGGGCGGGACGAGCAGTACTTC; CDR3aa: CASSRTSGRDEQYF
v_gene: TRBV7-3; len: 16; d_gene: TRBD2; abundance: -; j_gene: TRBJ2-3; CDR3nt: TGTGCCAGCAGCTTAGATGTAGCGGGAGGGCCAGATACGCAGTATTTT; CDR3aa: CASSLDVAGGPDTQYF
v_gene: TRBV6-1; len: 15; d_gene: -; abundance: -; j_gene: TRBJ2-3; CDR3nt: TGTGCCAGCTCTATCACGGGGTCTAGCACAGATACGCAGTATTTT; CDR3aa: CASSITGSSTDTQYF
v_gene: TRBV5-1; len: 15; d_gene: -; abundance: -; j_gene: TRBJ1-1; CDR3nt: TGCGCCAGCAGTCTACAGGGTCTAATGAACACTGAAGCTTTCTTT; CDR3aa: CASSLQGLMNTEAFF
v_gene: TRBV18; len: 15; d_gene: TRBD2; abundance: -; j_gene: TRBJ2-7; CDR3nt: TGTGCCAGCTCACCAGGACTAGCGGACCGGGACGAGCAGTACTTC; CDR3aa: CASSPGLADRDEQYF
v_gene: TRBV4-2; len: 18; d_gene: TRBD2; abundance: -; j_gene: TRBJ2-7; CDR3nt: TGTGCCAGCAGCCAAGTTTCTTTAGGGACTAGCGGGAGGTACGAGCAGTACTTC; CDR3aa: CASSQVSLGTSGRYEQYF
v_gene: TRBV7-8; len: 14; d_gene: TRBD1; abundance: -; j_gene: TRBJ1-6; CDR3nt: TGTGCCAGCAGAATGGGACAGGGCAATTCACCCCTCCACTTT; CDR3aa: CASRMGQGNSPLHF
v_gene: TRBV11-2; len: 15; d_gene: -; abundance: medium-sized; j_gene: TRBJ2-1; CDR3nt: TGTGCCAGCAGCTTAGAGGGCAGCTCCTACAATGAGCAGTTCTTC; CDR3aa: CASSLEGSSYNEQFF
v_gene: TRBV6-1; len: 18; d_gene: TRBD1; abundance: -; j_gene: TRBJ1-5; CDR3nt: TGTGCCAGCAGTGAAGCGCTTCGCCAAGGGGGCCGCAATCAGCCCCAGCATTTT; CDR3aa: CASSEALRQGGRNQPQHF
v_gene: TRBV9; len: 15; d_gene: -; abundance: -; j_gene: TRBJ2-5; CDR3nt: TGTGCCAGCAGCCGAGGGGGGGGGCCAAAGGAGACCCAGTACTTC; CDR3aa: CASSRGGGPKETQYF
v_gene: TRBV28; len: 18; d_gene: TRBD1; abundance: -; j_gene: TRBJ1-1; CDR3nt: TGTGCCAGCCCGAAACCCGGGACAGGGGGCCTTCTGGACACTGAAGCTTTCTTT; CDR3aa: CASPKPGTGGLLDTEAFF
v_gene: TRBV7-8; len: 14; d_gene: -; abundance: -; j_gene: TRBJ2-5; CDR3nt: TGTGCCAGCAGCCCCCACTCCCACCAAGAGACCCAGTACTTC; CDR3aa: CASSPHSHQETQYF
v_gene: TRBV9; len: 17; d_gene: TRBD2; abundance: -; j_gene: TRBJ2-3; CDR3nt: TGTGCCAGCAGCGTAGACGGAGCGGGAGGGTTAAAAGATACGCAGTATTTT; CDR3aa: CASSVDGAGGLKDTQYF
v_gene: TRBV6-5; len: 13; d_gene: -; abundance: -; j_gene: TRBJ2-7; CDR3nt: TGTGCCAGCAGTTACGAGCGGGCCTACGAGCAGTACTTC; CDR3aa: CASSYERAYEQYF
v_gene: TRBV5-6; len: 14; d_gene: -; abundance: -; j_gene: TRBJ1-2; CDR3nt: TGTGCCAGCAGCTTGGTTGGCAAATACTATGGCTACACCTTC; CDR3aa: CASSLVGKYYGYTF
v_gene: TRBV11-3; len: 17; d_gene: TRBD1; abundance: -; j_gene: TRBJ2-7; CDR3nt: TGTGCCAGCAGCTTAGATGACGGACAGGGGGCTTCTTGCGAGCAGTACTTC; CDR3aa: CASSLDDGQGASCEQYF
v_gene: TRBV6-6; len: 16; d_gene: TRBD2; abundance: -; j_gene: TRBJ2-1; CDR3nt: TGTGCCAGCAGTCGTGACCCCAATAGCGGGAGAAATGAGCAGTTCTTC; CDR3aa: CASSRDPNSGRNEQFF